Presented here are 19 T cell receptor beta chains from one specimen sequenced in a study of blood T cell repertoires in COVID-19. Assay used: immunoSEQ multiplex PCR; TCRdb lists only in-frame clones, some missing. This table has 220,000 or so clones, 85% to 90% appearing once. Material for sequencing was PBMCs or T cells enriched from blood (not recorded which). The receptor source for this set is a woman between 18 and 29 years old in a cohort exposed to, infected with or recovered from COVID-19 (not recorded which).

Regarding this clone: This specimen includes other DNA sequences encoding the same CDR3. The CDR3, as DNA: TGTGCCAGTAGTATCTCCAGGAGCGGCAGTCAGCCCCAGCATTTT. This gives the protein CASSISRSGSQPQHF. The rearrangement links TRBV19 to TRBJ1-5; D is ambiguous. This CDR3 contains 15 residues. Germline V gene lookup returns CDR1 LNHDA and CDR2 SQIVND (reference sequence). V lost 3 bases and J lost 6, with 15 bases in between.

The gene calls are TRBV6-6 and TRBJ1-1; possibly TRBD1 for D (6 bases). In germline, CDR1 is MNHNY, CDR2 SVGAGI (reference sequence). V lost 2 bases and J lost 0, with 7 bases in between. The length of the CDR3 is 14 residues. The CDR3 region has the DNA TGTGCCAGCAGTTACGGGGGCCTGAACACTGAAGCTTTCTTT. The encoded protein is CASSYGGLNTEAFF.

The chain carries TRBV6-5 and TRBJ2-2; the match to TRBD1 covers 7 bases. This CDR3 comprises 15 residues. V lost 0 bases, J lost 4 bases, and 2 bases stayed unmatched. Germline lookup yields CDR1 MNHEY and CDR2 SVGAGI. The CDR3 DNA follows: TGTGCCAGCAGTTACTCAGGGGGCACCACCGGGGAGCTGTTTTTT. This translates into CASSYSGGTTGELFF.

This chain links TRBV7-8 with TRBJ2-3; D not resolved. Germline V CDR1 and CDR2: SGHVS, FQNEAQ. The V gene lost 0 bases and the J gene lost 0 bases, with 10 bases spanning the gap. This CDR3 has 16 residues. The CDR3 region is CASSLASTLSTDTQYF. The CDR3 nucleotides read TGTGCCAGCAGCTTAGCATCTACCCTAAGCACAGATACGCAGTATTTT.

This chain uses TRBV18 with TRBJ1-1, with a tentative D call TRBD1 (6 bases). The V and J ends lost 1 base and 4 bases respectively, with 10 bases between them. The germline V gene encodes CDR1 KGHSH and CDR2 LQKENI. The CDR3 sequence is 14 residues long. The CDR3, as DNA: TGTGCCAGCTCACCACTTCAGGGGTCCACTGAAGCTTTCTTT. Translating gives CASSPLQGSTEAFF.

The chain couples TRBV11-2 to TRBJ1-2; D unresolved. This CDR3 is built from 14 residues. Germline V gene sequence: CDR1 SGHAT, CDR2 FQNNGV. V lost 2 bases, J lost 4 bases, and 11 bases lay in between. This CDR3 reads CASSLNGGVYGYTF. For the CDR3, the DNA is TGTGCCAGCAGCTTAAATGGAGGCGTCTATGGCTACACCTTC. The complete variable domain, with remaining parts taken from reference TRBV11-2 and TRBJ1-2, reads EAGVAQSPRYKIIEKRQSVAFWCNPISGHATLYWYQQILGQGPKLLIQFQNNGVVDDSQLPKDRFSAERLKGVDSTLKIQPAKLEDSAVYLCASSLNGGVYGYTFGSGTRLTVV.

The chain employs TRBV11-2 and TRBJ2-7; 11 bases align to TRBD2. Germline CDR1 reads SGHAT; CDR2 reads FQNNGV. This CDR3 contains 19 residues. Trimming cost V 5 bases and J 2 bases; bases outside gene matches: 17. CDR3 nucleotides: TGTGCCAGCAGCCTGAAGACTAGCGGGATCTCACCACATGCCTACGAGCAGTACTTC. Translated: CASSLKTSGISPHAYEQYF.

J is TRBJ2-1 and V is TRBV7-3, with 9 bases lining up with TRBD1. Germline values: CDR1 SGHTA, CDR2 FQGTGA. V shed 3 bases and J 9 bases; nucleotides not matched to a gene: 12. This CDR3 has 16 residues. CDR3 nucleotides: TGTGCCAGCAGCTTCCCCGGGACAGGGAAGATAAGTGAGCAGTTCTTC. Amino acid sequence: CASSFPGTGKISEQFF.

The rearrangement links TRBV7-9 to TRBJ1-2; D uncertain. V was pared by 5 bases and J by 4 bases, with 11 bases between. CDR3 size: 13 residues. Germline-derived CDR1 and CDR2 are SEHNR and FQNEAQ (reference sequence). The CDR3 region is CASSEYVLYGYTF. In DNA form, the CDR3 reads TGTGCCAGCAGCGAATACGTACTCTATGGCTACACCTTC.

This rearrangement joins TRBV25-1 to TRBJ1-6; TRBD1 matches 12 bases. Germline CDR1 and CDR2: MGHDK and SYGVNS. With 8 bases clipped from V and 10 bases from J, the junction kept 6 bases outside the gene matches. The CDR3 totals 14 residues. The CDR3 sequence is CASSLGTGGSPLHF. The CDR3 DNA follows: TGTGCCAGCTCCTTAGGGACAGGGGGCTCACCCCTCCACTTT.

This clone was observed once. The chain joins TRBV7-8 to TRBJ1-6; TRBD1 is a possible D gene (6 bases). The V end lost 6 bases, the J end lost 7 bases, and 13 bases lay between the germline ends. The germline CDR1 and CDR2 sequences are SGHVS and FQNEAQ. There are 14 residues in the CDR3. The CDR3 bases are TGTGCCAGCAGGGCGACAGGAGGCAATTCACCCCTCCACTTT. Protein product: CASRATGGNSPLHF.

The CDR3 coding sequence is TGCGCCAGCAGCTCGGGACAGGGAGGAACCTACGAGCAGTACTTC. Translated, it gives CASSSGQGGTYEQYF. The rearrangement uses TRBV10-1 and TRBJ2-7; 9 nucleotides agree with TRBD1. CDR3 size: 15 residues. Trimming removed 6 bases from V and 2 bases from J; junction bases left unmatched: 8. The germline V gene has CDR1 WNHNN and CDR2 SYGVQD (reference sequence).

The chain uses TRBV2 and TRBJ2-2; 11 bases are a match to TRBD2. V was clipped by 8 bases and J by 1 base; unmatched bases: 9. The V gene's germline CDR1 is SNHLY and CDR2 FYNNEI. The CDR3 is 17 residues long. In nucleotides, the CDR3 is TGTGCCAGCCCCTCCGGGACTAGCGGACTGAACACCGGGGAGCTGTTTTTT. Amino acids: CASPSGTSGLNTGELFF. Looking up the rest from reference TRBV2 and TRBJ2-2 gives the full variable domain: EPEVTQTPSHQVTQMGQEVILRCVPISNHLYFYWYRQILGQKVEFLVSFYNNEISEKSEIFDDQFSVERPDGSNFTLKIRSTKLEDSAMYFCASPSGTSGLNTGELFFGEGSRLTVL.

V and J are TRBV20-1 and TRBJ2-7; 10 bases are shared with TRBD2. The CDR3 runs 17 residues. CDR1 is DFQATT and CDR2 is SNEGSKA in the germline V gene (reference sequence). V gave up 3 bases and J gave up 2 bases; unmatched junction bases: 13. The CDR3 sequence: CSASAETGTSVPYEQYF. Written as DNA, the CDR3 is TGCAGTGCTAGTGCGGAAACCGGGACTAGCGTTCCCTACGAGCAGTACTTC.

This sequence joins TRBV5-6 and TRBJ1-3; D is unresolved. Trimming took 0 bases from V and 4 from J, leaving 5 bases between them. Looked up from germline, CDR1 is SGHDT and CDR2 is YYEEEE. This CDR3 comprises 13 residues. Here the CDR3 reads CASSLERGNTIYF. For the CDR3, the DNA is TGTGCCAGCAGCTTGGAGCGGGGAAACACCATATATTTT.

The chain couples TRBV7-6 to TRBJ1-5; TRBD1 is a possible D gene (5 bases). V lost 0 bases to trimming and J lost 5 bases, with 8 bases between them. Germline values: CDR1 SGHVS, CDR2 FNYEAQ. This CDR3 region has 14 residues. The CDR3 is CASSLARGDQPQHF. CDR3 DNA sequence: TGTGCCAGCAGCTTAGCACGGGGGGATCAGCCCCAGCATTTT.

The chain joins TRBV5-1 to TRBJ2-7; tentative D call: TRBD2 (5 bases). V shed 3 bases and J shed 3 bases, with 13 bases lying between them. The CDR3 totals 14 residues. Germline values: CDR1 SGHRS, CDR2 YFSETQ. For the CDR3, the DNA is TGCGCCAGCAGCTCGGGCGCTGGGAGCTACGAGCAGTACTTC. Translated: CASSSGAGSYEQYF.

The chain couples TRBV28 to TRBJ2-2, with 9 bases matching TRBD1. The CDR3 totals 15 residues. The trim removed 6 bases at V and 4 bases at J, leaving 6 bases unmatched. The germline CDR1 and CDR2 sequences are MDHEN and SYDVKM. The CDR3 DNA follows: TGTGCCAGCAGGCTATACAGGGGGCCCACCGGGGAGCTGTTTTTT. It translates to CASRLYRGPTGELFF.

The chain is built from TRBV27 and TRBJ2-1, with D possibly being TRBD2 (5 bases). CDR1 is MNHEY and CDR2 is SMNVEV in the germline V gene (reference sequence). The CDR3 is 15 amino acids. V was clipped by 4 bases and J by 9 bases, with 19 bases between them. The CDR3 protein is CASSSSGRPLGEQFF. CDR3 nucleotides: TGTGCCAGCAGTTCGTCGGGGAGACCATTGGGTGAGCAGTTCTTC.